The 10 T cell receptor beta chains presented below share a single source sample, sequenced in a study of cytomegalovirus exposure and HLA in healthy donors. The PCR made use of 60 Vbeta and 13 Jbeta primers. Sequencing was performed with immunoSEQ multiplex PCR; in TCRdb, only in-frame clones are kept and a portion is missing. The sample lists roughly 150,000 clones, 70% to 90% occurring once. Sequencing was carried out using PBMCs. The receptors shown here come from a woman aged 18-29 years in good health and CMV-seronegative.

With regard to this clone: This CDR3 is also generated by other DNA sequences in the sample. The J gene is TRBJ2-2, the V gene TRBV28, with D tentatively TRBD1 (5 bases). The CDR3 consists of 14 residues. The V end was cut by 6 bases, the J end by 1 base, with 9 bases between. CDR1 and CDR2 (germline): MDHEN, SYDVKM. CDR3 nucleotide sequence: TGTGCCAGCAGAATCACAGGGAACACCGGGGAGCTGTTTTTT. The encoded protein is CASRITGNTGELFF.

The rearrangement joins TRBV6-5 to TRBJ1-5; a possible D gene is TRBD1 (6 bases). The CDR3 length is 15 residues. The V gene lost 5 bases and the J gene lost 7 bases, with 18 bases spanning the gap. The germline V gene has CDR1 MNHEY and CDR2 SVGAGI. In DNA, the CDR3 is TGTGCCAGCAGTACCGACCGACAGGCGAGACAGCCCCAGCATTTT. This translates into CASSTDRQARQPQHF.

This clone has only a few counts. This CDR3 is CASSSRLAGAEQFF. For the CDR3, the DNA is TGTGCCAGCAGTTCACGACTAGCGGGAGCTGAGCAGTTCTTC. The chain combines TRBV28 with TRBJ2-1; TRBD2 aligns across 12 bases. Trimming took 4 bases from V and 9 from J; bases not matched to a gene: 4. Germline-derived CDR1 and CDR2 are MDHEN and SYDVKM. The CDR3 totals 14 residues.

The chain carries TRBV5-1 and TRBJ2-2; 7 bases line up with TRBD1. From germline, CDR1 is SGHRS and CDR2 YFSETQ. This CDR3 has 14 residues. Trimming at V came to 4 bases and at J to 4 bases, leaving 4 bases not matched to a gene. CDR3 DNA: TGCGCCAGCAGCCTTGGACAGGTCACCGGGGAGCTGTTTTTT. Translated: CASSLGQVTGELFF.

The rearrangement links TRBV5-5 to TRBJ2-5, with TRBD2 identical over 9 bases. There are 14 residues in the CDR3. The ends lost 2 bases at V and 5 bases at J; junction bases unmatched: 4. Germline-derived CDR1 and CDR2 are SGHKS and YYEKEE (reference sequence). The CDR3 sequence: CASSLAGGGETQYF. DNA for the CDR3: TGTGCCAGCAGCTTAGCGGGGGGAGGGGAGACCCAGTACTTC.

The rearrangement links TRBV2 to TRBJ2-7; TRBD2 matches at 13 bases. The CDR3 is 13 residues long. CDR1 SNHLY and CDR2 FYNNEI come from the germline V gene. J gave up 7 bases and V 9 bases, and 6 bases lay outside the gene matches. CDR3 sequence: CARGLAGVREQYF. CDR3 sequence (DNA): TGTGCCAGAGGACTAGCGGGGGTCAGAGAGCAGTACTTC.

The gene calls are TRBV6-1 and TRBJ1-1, with TRBD1 as a possible D gene (5 bases). V gave up 7 bases and J gave up 1 base, with 16 bases separating them. The CDR3 contains 15 residues. Per the germline V gene, CDR1 is MNHNS and CDR2 is SASEGT. CDR3 sequence: CASISGRAPNTEAFF. CDR3 sequence (DNA): TGTGCCAGCATTTCGGGCAGGGCTCCGAACACTGAAGCTTTCTTT.

The chain employs TRBV5-1 and TRBJ1-1; TRBD1 might be the D (5 bases). Germline V gives CDR1 SGHRS, CDR2 YFSETQ. The ends were cut back, 0 bases at V and 4 bases at J, with 13 bases in the middle. This CDR3 contains 15 residues. As DNA, the CDR3 is TGCGCCAGCAGCTTGGGATTCAGCGGGGGCACTGAAGCTTTCTTT. Translated, it gives CASSLGFSGGTEAFF.

The chain joins TRBV28 to TRBJ2-1; D gene ambiguous. V was shortened by 5 bases and J by 1 base, with 12 bases between the two germline ends. The CDR3 length is 15 residues. The germline CDR1 and CDR2 sequences are MDHEN and SYDVKM. The CDR3 coding sequence is TGTGCCAGCAGTGCCTGGGCGATTTCCTACAATGAGCAGTTCTTC. Its translation is CASSAWAISYNEQFF. Together with reference TRBV28 and TRBJ2-1, the CDR3 gives the full variable domain: DVKVTQSSRYLVKRTGEKVFLECVQDMDHENMFWYRQDPGLGLRLIYFSYDVKMKEKGDIPEGYSVSREKKERFSLILESASTNQTSMYLCASSAWAISYNEQFFGPGTRLTVL.

CDR3 DNA sequence: TGCGCCAGCAGCCACAGGACCTCGGGGGAAAATTCACCCCTCCACTTT. This encodes CASSHRTSGENSPLHF. The chain joins TRBV4-1 to TRBJ1-6; D may be TRBD1 (5 bases). V was shortened by 3 bases and J by 7 bases, with 16 bases between the two germline ends. CDR1 MGHRA and CDR2 YSYEKL come from the germline V gene. The CDR3 has 16 amino acids.